These 25 T cell receptor beta chains originate from one sample sequenced in a study of cytomegalovirus exposure and HLA in healthy donors. The PCR made use of 60 Vbeta and 13 Jbeta primers. The repertoire was sequenced with immunoSEQ multiplex PCR; TCRdb's copy has only in-frame clones and lacks some. The sample includes about 160,000 clones, approximately 70% of them seen just once. The sequenced sample consisted of PBMCs. The receptor source for this set is a man aged 40-50 years in good health and CMV-seropositive.

The CDR3 sequence: CASSQEGGGSQETQYF. Here the CDR3 DNA reads TGCGCCAGCAGCCAAGAAGGCGGGGGATCCCAAGAGACCCAGTACTTC. The chain carries TRBV4-3 and TRBJ2-5; 7 nucleotides line up with TRBD2. Trimming removed 0 bases from V and 1 base from J; junction bases left unmatched: 5. CDR3 length equals 16 residues. Looked up from germline, CDR1 is LGHNA and CDR2 is YSLEER.

The rearrangement links TRBV5-4 to TRBJ2-5; the match to TRBD2 covers 7 bases. CDR3 size: 16 residues. Germline values: CDR1 SGHNT, CDR2 YYREEE (reference sequence). The J segment lost 0 bases and the V segment lost 0 bases, leaving 5 bases of the junction unmatched. The DNA of the CDR3 is TGTGCCAGCAGCTTGGGGGCGGGGGTTAACCAAGAGACCCAGTACTTC. Translation gives CASSLGAGVNQETQYF.

The chain uses TRBV15 and TRBJ1-4, with 8 bases fitting TRBD1. Trimming at V came to 4 bases and at J to 7 bases, leaving 8 bases not matched to a gene. This CDR3 comprises 15 residues. CDR1 is LNHNV, CDR2 YYDKDF, per germline (reference sequence). The CDR3 reads CATSIRDRGGEKLFF. CDR3 in DNA: TGTGCCACCAGCATCCGAGACAGGGGAGGTGAAAAACTGTTTTTT.

The J gene is TRBJ2-4, the V gene TRBV6-1; 7 bases line up with TRBD1. Germline CDR1 and CDR2: MNHNS and SASEGT. Trimming removed 10 bases from V and 7 bases from J; junction bases left unmatched: 10. This CDR3 is 13 amino acids long. The CDR3 bases are TGTGCCATCGAAGCCGGGACAGCGAACATTCAGTACTTC. This codes for CAIEAGTANIQYF.

This clone has a handful of counts. The chain has TRBV5-1 and TRBJ1-4, with TRBD1 as a possible D gene (5 bases). The V gene lost 0 bases and the J gene lost 2 bases, with 8 bases spanning the gap. The CDR3 extends over 15 amino acids. The germline V gene encodes CDR1 SGHRS and CDR2 YFSETQ. The CDR3 spells CASSLEGRTNEKLFF. DNA for the CDR3: TGCGCCAGCAGCTTGGAGGGGAGGACTAATGAAAAACTGTTTTTT.

This sequence joins TRBV6-5 and TRBJ1-6; no firm D call. The CDR3 is 14 amino acids. Trimming stripped 6 bases from V and 9 bases from J, with 15 bases between. Per the germline V gene, CDR1 is MNHEY and CDR2 is SVGAGI. The CDR3 nucleotides are TGTGCCAGCAGAAAGGTTGTTTCGGGTTCACCCCTCCACTTT. Its translation is CASRKVVSGSPLHF.

The CDR3 region is CASSLGEETGRGEKLFF. CDR3 DNA sequence: TGCGCCAGCAGCTTGGGAGAGGAGACAGGTCGCGGTGAAAAACTGTTTTTT. The chain links TRBV5-1 to TRBJ1-4, with D perhaps matching TRBD1 (6 bases). Germline values: CDR1 SGHRS, CDR2 YFSETQ. V was clipped by 0 bases and J by 7 bases, with 19 bases between them. CDR3 size: 17 residues.

The chain recombines TRBV6-5 with TRBJ2-5, with D possibly matching TRBD1 (6 bases). The CDR3 runs 13 residues. Germline V gene lookup returns CDR1 MNHEY and CDR2 SVGAGI. V lost 5 bases, J lost 2 bases, and 9 bases lay in between. This CDR3 reads CASSDRRQETQYF. The CDR3 DNA reads as TGTGCCAGCAGTGACAGGAGGCAAGAGACCCAGTACTTC.

The chain joins TRBV19 to TRBJ1-3, with no clear D. The length of the CDR3 is 13 residues. Germline CDR1 is LNHDA and CDR2 is SQIVND (reference sequence). Trimming cost V 8 bases and J 0 bases, with 8 bases left between them. The CDR3 loop reads CASSRPSGNTIYF. The DNA for the CDR3 is TGTGCCAGTTCTAGGCCCTCTGGAAACACCATATATTTT.

This chain uses TRBV19 with TRBJ1-1; 10 nucleotides match TRBD1. This CDR3 contains 14 residues. Germline loops: CDR1 LNHDA, CDR2 SQIVND (reference sequence). Trimming took 6 bases from V and 5 from J; bases not matched to a gene: 6. This CDR3 is CASRRTGGGTEAFF. The CDR3 nucleotides are TGTGCCAGTAGGCGGACAGGGGGTGGGACTGAAGCTTTCTTT.

The V and J genes are TRBV7-3 and TRBJ2-3; possibly TRBD2 for D (6 bases). Germline-derived CDR1 and CDR2 are SGHTA and FQGTGA. The ends were cut back, 7 bases at V and 4 bases at J, with 15 bases in the middle. CDR3 size: 14 residues. The CDR3 loop reads CASTLGGGADTQYF. CDR3 nucleotides: TGTGCCAGCACCCTCGGGGGAGGCGCAGATACGCAGTATTTT.

This clone was found a few times. The rearrangement uses TRBV6-1 and TRBJ2-5, with D possibly being TRBD1 (7 bases). CDR3 length equals 14 residues. Germline CDR1 and CDR2: MNHNS and SASEGT. Trimming shortened V by 4 bases and J by 4 bases, and 13 bases separated the two germline ends. In DNA, the CDR3 is TGTGCCAGCAGTGTTCAGGGGGACTCAGAGACCCAGTACTTC. Its protein product is CASSVQGDSETQYF.

Of note for this clone: One junction end does not reproduce the germline sequence, and a read error may be involved. The chain carries TRBV6-5 and TRBJ1-4, with 8 positions matching TRBD1. The CDR3 runs 14 residues. Germline V gene sequence: CDR1 MNHEY, CDR2 SVGAGI. The chain's CDR3 is CASSHRGINEKLLF. The CDR3 DNA follows: TGTGCCAGCAGCCACAGGGGGATTAATGAAAAACTGCTTTTT.

The V call is TRBV7-9, the J call TRBJ1-2, with TRBD1 as a possible D gene (5 bases). Between the trimmed V and J ends, which lost 5 bases and 4 bases, there was a span of 8 bases. The CDR3 sequence is 12 residues long. Germline CDR1 reads SEHNR; CDR2 reads FQNEAQ (reference sequence). CDR3 amino acids: CASSGQTYGYTF. Here the CDR3 DNA reads TGTGCCAGCAGCGGACAAACCTATGGCTACACCTTC.

The V call is TRBV27, the J call TRBJ1-2; D call uncertain. Germline V lookup: CDR1 MNHEY, CDR2 SMNVEV (reference sequence). The CDR3 length is 15 residues. V gave up 8 bases and J gave up 2 bases, with 18 bases separating them. CDR3 nucleotide sequence: TGTGCCAGCCAGGCCGTCGTGGGAGGGAACTATGGCTACACCTTC. Protein sequence: CASQAVVGGNYGYTF.

The J gene is TRBJ2-5, the V gene TRBV4-3, with D possibly TRBD1 on 5 matching bases. The CDR3 consists of 15 residues. In germline, CDR1 is LGHNA, CDR2 YSLEER. Trimming cost V 0 bases and J 3 bases, with 11 bases left between them. Written as DNA, the CDR3 is TGCGCCAGCAGCCAAGATCTCGGCAGGGAAGAGACCCAGTACTTC. Encoded protein: CASSQDLGREETQYF.

V usage is TRBV19 and J usage is TRBJ2-3, with D possibly TRBD1 on 6 matching bases. CDR3 length: 16 amino acids. The V and J ends lost 5 bases and 5 bases respectively, with 20 bases between them. Germline assignment: CDR1 LNHDA and CDR2 SQIVND (reference sequence). CDR3 amino acids: CASSSRTARSLDTQYF. The CDR3 region has the DNA TGTGCCAGTAGTTCAAGGACAGCAAGGAGCTTAGATACGCAGTATTTT. The whole variable domain, filled in from reference TRBV19 and TRBJ2-3, reads DGGITQSPKYLFRKEGQNVTLSCEQNLNHDAMYWYRQDPGQGLRLIYYSQIVNDFQKGDIAEGYSVSREKKESFPLTVTSAQKNPTAFYLCASSSRTARSLDTQYFGPGTRLTVL.

The chain joins TRBV27 to TRBJ2-1; D is perhaps TRBD1 (7 bases). In germline, CDR1 is MNHEY, CDR2 SMNVEV (reference sequence). This CDR3 comprises 16 residues. The V gene lost 6 bases and the J gene lost 1 base, with 16 bases spanning the gap. The CDR3, as DNA: TGTGCCAGCAGCCGGGAGACAGGGTTTTCCTACAATGAGCAGTTCTTC. As protein: CASSRETGFSYNEQFF.

This clone has only one observation. The CDR3 spells CASGTIGARDIHYGYTF. The CDR3 DNA is TGTGCCAGTGGAACCATTGGGGCCAGGGATATTCACTATGGCTACACCTTC. The rearrangement uses TRBV19 and TRBJ1-2; D is possibly TRBD1 (5 bases). This CDR3 region has 17 residues. V lost 8 bases and J lost 3, with 25 bases in between. CDR1 LNHDA and CDR2 SQIVND come from the germline V gene (reference sequence).

Here the CDR3 reads CASSSLTGLGTEAFF. The CDR3 DNA reads TGTGCCAGCAGCTCCCTGACAGGGCTGGGCACTGAAGCTTTCTTT. The V and J genes are TRBV4-2 and TRBJ1-1; the match to TRBD1 covers 7 bases. J gave up 4 bases and V 5 bases, and 10 bases lay outside the gene matches. CDR1 LGHNA and CDR2 YNFKEQ come from the germline V gene. This CDR3 is 15 amino acids long.

The chain is built from TRBV7-3 and TRBJ1-6; D may be TRBD1 (5 bases). Between the trimmed V and J ends, which lost 5 bases and 4 bases, there was a span of 12 bases. CDR3 length: 15 amino acids. Germline V gene sequence: CDR1 SGHTA, CDR2 FQGTGA. Written as DNA, the CDR3 is TGTGCCAGCAGCCCCCACGGGGGTTATAATTCACCCCTCCACTTT. It is translated as CASSPHGGYNSPLHF.

This clone was detected only a few times. The V gene is TRBV21-1, the J gene TRBJ2-3; the table names TRBD1, a call not compared with the DNA. TRBV21-1 is a pseudogene segment. CDR3 length equals 16 residues. CDR3 loop: CASSKDEAGVRDTQYF. The CDR3 DNA follows: TGTGCCAGCAGCAAAGATGAGGCAGGGGTCCGGGATACGCAGTATTTT.

The genes are TRBV11-2 and TRBJ2-1; tentatively, D is TRBD1 (6 bases). The ends were cut back, 6 bases at V and 8 bases at J, with 20 bases in the middle. The CDR3 runs to 15 residues. Germline V CDR1 and CDR2: SGHAT, FQNNGV. The CDR3 loop is CASRDPYQGPHEQFF. The DNA of the CDR3 is TGTGCCAGCAGAGACCCGTACCAGGGGCCTCATGAGCAGTTCTTC.

The chain links TRBV7-2 to TRBJ2-1; D is unresolved. Deletions cut 1 base from V and 5 bases from J, with 12 bases between. The CDR3 runs 15 residues. Per the germline V gene, CDR1 is SGHTA and CDR2 is FQGNSA. The CDR3 bases are TGTGCCAGCAGCTTAGACGGAGCGTTTGACAATGAGCAGTTCTTC. This encodes CASSLDGAFDNEQFF.

This chain uses TRBV10-3 with TRBJ2-2, with 9 bases identical to TRBD1. Looked up from germline, CDR1 is ENHRY and CDR2 is SYGVKD. The trim removed 7 bases at V and 4 bases at J, leaving 10 bases unmatched. The CDR3 totals 16 residues. The CDR3 bases are TGTGCCATCAAGGGTCCCGGGACAGGGACCACCGGGGAGCTGTTTTTT. This translates into CAIKGPGTGTTGELFF.